This passage covers 14 T cell receptor beta chains from one sample sequenced in a study of blood T cell repertoires in COVID-19. Clones were sequenced by immunoSEQ multiplex PCR, and TCRdb holds only the in-frame ones, with some missing. The sample lists about 260,000 clones, roughly 84% seen once, with 7.5% to 9% in the top ten. The sequenced sample consisted of peripheral blood. These receptors were taken from a human donor in a cohort sampled during active COVID-19.

This chain links TRBV6-2 or TRBV6-3 with TRBJ2-7; TRBD2 matches 10 bases. This CDR3 contains 17 residues. V shed 0 bases and J 8 bases; nucleotides not matched to a gene: 13. Per the germline V gene, CDR1 is MNHEY and CDR2 is SVGEGT. The CDR3 protein is CASSYSTRWTSGNQQYF. CDR3 bases: TGTGCCAGCAGTTACTCGACCAGGTGGACTAGCGGTAATCAGCAGTACTTC.

The chain couples TRBV11-1 to TRBJ2-3; TRBD1 might be the D (6 bases). Looked up from germline, CDR1 is SGHAT and CDR2 is FQDESV (reference sequence). The V end lost 5 bases, the J end lost 0 bases, and 12 bases lay between the germline ends. The CDR3 runs 15 residues. The DNA of the CDR3 is TGTGCCAGCAGCCAAGGACAGTTTAGCACAGATACGCAGTATTTT. It codes for CASSQGQFSTDTQYF.

The chain recombines TRBV6-5 with TRBJ2-1, with 9 nucleotides matching TRBD2. Germline V CDR1 and CDR2: MNHEY, SVGAGI. V was clipped by 6 bases and J by 5 bases; unmatched bases: 8. The CDR3 extends over 15 amino acids. The DNA for the CDR3 is TGTGCCAGCAGCATGGGACTAGCCCTCAACAATGAGCAGTTCTTC. Residues: CASSMGLALNNEQFF.

The chain recombines TRBV2 with TRBJ2-7, with TRBD2 identical over 10 bases. In germline, CDR1 is SNHLY, CDR2 FYNNEI. The CDR3 loop spans 13 amino acids. The ends lost 7 bases at V and 7 bases at J; junction bases unmatched: 7. The CDR3 nucleotides read TGTGCCAGCACGACAGCGGGGGGGCGGGAGCAGTACTTC. Translated, it gives CASTTAGGREQYF.

The chain uses TRBV12-2 and TRBJ1-4. TRBV12-2 is described as a pseudogene. The CDR3 spans 16 residues. The CDR3 region is CASRYTLVSGNEKLFF. CDR3 nucleotides: TGTGCAAGTCGCTATACACTCGTTTCGGGTAATGAAAAACTGTTTTTT.

This clone was observed a few times. The rearrangement links TRBV27 to TRBJ2-7, with D perhaps TRBD1 (5 bases). The germline gives CDR1 MNHEY, CDR2 SMNVEV (reference sequence). The CDR3 extends over 14 amino acids. Trimming removed 2 bases from V and 3 bases from J, with 11 bases in between. CDR3 in amino acids: CASSLKQDHYEQYF. The CDR3 DNA is TGTGCCAGCAGTTTAAAACAGGACCACTACGAGCAGTACTTC.

The rearrangement links TRBV19 to TRBJ1-6; D call uncertain. There are 14 residues in the CDR3. Trimming left V 4 bases short and J 7 bases short, with 11 bases between. CDR1 LNHDA and CDR2 SQIVND come from the germline V gene (reference sequence). In DNA, the CDR3 is TGTGCCAGTAGTACGACCCTAGCGAATTCACCCCTCCACTTT. As protein: CASSTTLANSPLHF.

The chain carries TRBV7-2 and TRBJ2-5; possible D gene TRBD2, 5 bases. The CDR3 has 14 amino acids. Germline V gene data show CDR1 as SGHTA and CDR2 as FQGNSA. The germline V and J ends were trimmed by 4 bases and 5 bases, with 14 bases remaining between them. The CDR3 spells CASSSNLRGETQYF. In DNA form, the CDR3 reads TGTGCCAGCAGCTCAAACCTGCGCGGGGAGACCCAGTACTTC.

CDR3 in amino acids: CASSGLAGTQTGELFF. CDR3 bases: TGTGCCAGCAGCGGTCTCGCCGGGACACAAACCGGGGAGCTGTTTTTT. This rearrangement joins TRBV5-5 to TRBJ2-2; D may be TRBD1 (6 bases). This CDR3 comprises 16 residues. Per germline, CDR1 SGHKS and CDR2 YYEKEE (reference sequence). Trimming removed 4 bases at V and 5 bases at J, with 18 bases between.

The chain has TRBV7-8 and TRBJ1-5, with D tentatively TRBD1 (5 bases). Germline V gene lookup returns CDR1 SGHVS and CDR2 FQNEAQ. CDR3 size: 17 residues. Trimming stripped 2 bases from V and 2 bases from J, with 16 bases between. CDR3 nucleotide sequence: TGTGCCAGCAGCTTAAGGGCGGGGGGGTCTGGCAATCAGCCCCAGCATTTT. Amino acid sequence: CASSLRAGGSGNQPQHF.

The chain is built from TRBV5-1 and TRBJ1-1, with D unclear. This CDR3 contains 14 residues. Trimming took off 5 bases at V and 3 bases at J, with 14 bases between the two ends. The germline gives CDR1 SGHRS, CDR2 YFSETQ. The CDR3 protein is CASSLTNWDTEAFF. CDR3 coding DNA: TGCGCCAGCAGTCTTACTAATTGGGACACTGAAGCTTTCTTT.

The chain combines TRBV4-3 with TRBJ2-3, with 9 bases aligning to TRBD2. CDR3 length: 16 residues. J lost 1 base, V lost 4 bases, and 6 bases had no gene match. Per germline, CDR1 LGHNA and CDR2 YSLEER. This chain's CDR3 is CASSPLVAGGTDTQYF. The CDR3, as DNA: TGCGCCAGCAGCCCCCTGGTAGCGGGGGGCACAGATACGCAGTATTTT.

The chain joins TRBV4-1 to TRBJ2-1; 11 nucleotides line up with TRBD2. Germline trimming cut 1 base from V and 6 bases from J; bases unmatched to any gene: 5. CDR3 length: 16 residues. The germline V gene encodes CDR1 MGHRA and CDR2 YSYEKL. The CDR3 coding sequence is TGCGCCAGCAGCCAAGGGCTAGCGGGAGGACTCAATGAGCAGTTCTTC. Its protein product is CASSQGLAGGLNEQFF.

This clone has only one observation. This sequence joins TRBV2 and TRBJ2-7, with 9 bases aligning to TRBD2. Germline V CDR1 and CDR2: SNHLY, FYNNEI. V lost 5 bases, J lost 1 base, and 6 bases stayed unmatched. This CDR3 has 15 amino acids. The CDR3 coding sequence is TGTGCCAGCAGTCGGGAGCGGGGGGTATCCTACGAGCAGTACTTC. The encoded protein is CASSRERGVSYEQYF.